These 28 T cell receptor beta chains share one sample of origin, sequenced in a study of Ad26.COV2.S vaccination and SARS-CoV-2 variants. TCRdb's table, derived via immunoSEQ multiplex PCR, lists solely in-frame clones and lacks some. The data hold about 350,000 clones, with approximately 86% observed a single time. Treatment given: some 20 received Ad26.COV2.S at low or high dose, single or two shots; 5 received placebo; per-sample allocation not given. Day 63 following the first vaccine or placebo injection was when the samples were taken. Sequencing used peripheral blood, obtained in a trial of Ad26.COV2.S vaccine versus placebo. These receptors all come from a person aged 18 to 59 who received the Ad26.COV2.S COVID-19 vaccine or a placebo.

This clone was seen just once. The V and J genes are TRBV2 and TRBJ2-3; D is ambiguous. The CDR3 loop spans 13 amino acids. V was cut by 7 bases and J by 2 bases, with 10 bases left in between. Per the germline V gene, CDR1 is SNHLY and CDR2 is FYNNEI. The CDR3 DNA reads as TGTGCCAGCAACGCGCGGCCCACAGATACGCAGTATTTT. It encodes CASNARPTDTQYF.

This clone showed up just a few times. In DNA, the CDR3 is TGTGCCAGCAGCAGCCGGACAGGGGGACCTGACATTCAGTACTTC. Its protein is CASSSRTGGPDIQYF. V is TRBV7-9 and J is TRBJ2-4, with 10 bases matching TRBD1. CDR3 length equals 15 residues. Per germline, CDR1 SEHNR and CDR2 FQNEAQ (reference sequence). Unmatched junction bases numbered 9, after V lost 5 bases and J lost 8 bases. Based on the CDR3 plus reference TRBV7-9 and TRBJ2-4, the full variable domain is DTGVSQNPRHKITKRGQNVTFRCDPISEHNRLYWYRQTLGQGPEFLTYFQNEAQLEKSRLLSDRFSAERPKGSFSTLEIQRTEQGDSAMYLCASSSRTGGPDIQYFGAGTRLSVL.

The chain couples TRBV24-1 to TRBJ2-5, with 11 bases fitting TRBD2. The length of the CDR3 is 14 residues. Germline V gives CDR1 KGHDR, CDR2 SFDVKD. V shed 7 bases, J shed 3 bases, and the junction held 3 bases outside the gene matches. The CDR3 DNA follows: TGTGCCACCAGCAGTAGCGGGGGGGAAGAGACCCAGTACTTC. Protein product: CATSSSGGEETQYF.

The rearrangement links TRBV27 to TRBJ1-6, with 7 bases aligning to TRBD1. Per the germline V gene, CDR1 is MNHEY and CDR2 is SMNVEV (reference sequence). Germline trimming cut 5 bases from V and 5 bases from J; bases unmatched to any gene: 9. There are 16 residues in the CDR3. The CDR3 DNA is TGTGCCAGCAGTATGGGGACAGTCTTTAATAATTCACCCCTCCACTTT. Translated: CASSMGTVFNNSPLHF.

The V gene is TRBV23-1, the J gene TRBJ1-4; the D is unclear. TRBV23-1 is designated an ORF whose function remains uncertain. Trimming pared 5 bases from V and 0 bases from J, leaving 10 bases between. CDR3 length: 15 residues. CDR3 sequence reads: CASSKFRATNEKLFF. As DNA, the CDR3 is TGCGCCAGCAGTAAGTTTAGGGCAACTAATGAAAAACTGTTTTTT.

CDR3 sequence (DNA): TGTGCCAGCAGTTTTGTACCCCGGACGGATCGTTTTAACTATGGCTACACCTTC. Amino acid sequence: CASSFVPRTDRFNYGYTF. The J gene is TRBJ1-2, the V gene TRBV28; D is unclear. CDR3 size: 18 residues. Germline V lookup: CDR1 MDHEN, CDR2 SYDVKM. Trimming removed 3 bases from V and 1 base from J, with 21 bases in between.

The rearrangement links TRBV5-1 to TRBJ1-2; D might be TRBD1 (6 bases). V lost 2 bases and J 7 bases, leaving 21 bases between the germline ends. Germline CDR1 reads SGHRS; CDR2 reads YFSETQ. The CDR3 runs to 16 residues. The CDR3: CASSLGGRVTGTGYTF. The CDR3 DNA is TGCGCCAGCAGCTTAGGGGGAAGGGTAACAGGGACTGGCTACACCTTC.

This clone was detected a few times. The J gene is TRBJ2-7, the V gene TRBV4-2, with TRBD1 matching 9 bases. Germline V CDR1 and CDR2: LGHNA, YNFKEQ. This CDR3 comprises 19 residues. V shed 0 bases and J 1 base; nucleotides not matched to a gene: 13. Written as DNA, the CDR3 is TGTGCCAGCAGCCAAGAATCTGGGGACAGGGAGTATTATTCCTACGAGCAGTACTTC. This gives the protein CASSQESGDREYYSYEQYF.

V gene TRBV19 combines with J gene TRBJ1-1; a weak D match, TRBD1 (6 bases). Germline V gene data show CDR1 as LNHDA and CDR2 as SQIVND (reference sequence). The CDR3 spans 15 residues. Trimming took off 0 bases at V and 3 bases at J, with 11 bases between the two ends. CDR3 residues: CASSIEGTWDTEAFF. The CDR3 DNA follows: TGTGCCAGTAGTATAGAAGGGACATGGGACACTGAAGCTTTCTTT.

The rearrangement uses TRBV9 and TRBJ2-3, with D unresolved. Germline V gene lookup returns CDR1 SGDLS and CDR2 YYNGEE. V was cut by 0 bases and J by 1 base, with 6 bases left in between. This CDR3 spans 14 amino acids. The CDR3 DNA is TGTGCCAGCAGCGTAGCGGTAGGCACAGATACGCAGTATTTT. Translated, it gives CASSVAVGTDTQYF.

V and J are TRBV6-2 or TRBV6-3 and TRBJ1-1, with 10 nucleotides matching TRBD1. The J segment lost 6 bases and the V segment lost 6 bases, leaving 4 bases of the junction unmatched. CDR1 is MNHEY, CDR2 SVGEGT, per germline. The CDR3 totals 13 residues. CDR3 protein: CASSLGQGAEAFF. For the CDR3, the DNA is TGTGCCAGCAGCCTCGGACAGGGGGCTGAAGCTTTCTTT.

The chain employs TRBV10-1 and TRBJ2-3; D possibly matches TRBD1 or TRBD2 (5 bases each). Per germline, CDR1 WNHNN and CDR2 SYGVQD (reference sequence). This CDR3 comprises 14 residues. The V end lost 3 bases, the J end lost 4 bases, and 11 bases lay between the germline ends. CDR3 in amino acids: CASSEYGGADTQYF. The CDR3 region has the DNA TGCGCCAGCAGTGAATATGGGGGAGCAGATACGCAGTATTTT.

This clone was observed once. V usage is TRBV5-4 and J usage is TRBJ1-1; possibly TRBD1 for D (5 bases). The CDR3 runs to 13 residues. Germline V gene data show CDR1 as SGHNT and CDR2 as YYREEE (reference sequence). Trimming removed 4 bases from V and 4 bases from J, with 11 bases in between. The CDR3 region is CASSPGLGTEAFF. The CDR3 coding sequence is TGTGCCAGCAGCCCGGGACTTGGCACTGAAGCTTTCTTT.

The count of this clone is one. For the CDR3, the DNA is TGCGCCAGCAGCCAGGACAGTTATAATTCACCCCTCCACTTT. It codes for CASSQDSYNSPLHF. The chain combines TRBV4-1 with TRBJ1-6, with D perhaps matching TRBD1 (6 bases). V shed 3 bases and J shed 4 bases, with 7 bases lying between them. The CDR3 consists of 14 residues. Germline CDR1 MGHRA, CDR2 YSYEKL.

V gene TRBV2 combines with J gene TRBJ1-5, with 8 nucleotides matching TRBD1. This CDR3 has 14 amino acids. V dropped 5 bases and J dropped 3; count of bases not matched to a gene: 3. The germline V gene encodes CDR1 SNHLY and CDR2 FYNNEI. CDR3 DNA sequence: TGTGCCAGCAGTCCGGACAGGGACAATCAGCCCCAGCATTTT. Protein: CASSPDRDNQPQHF.

The chain carries TRBV12-3 or TRBV12-4 and TRBJ2-7; 8 bases map to TRBD1. V was clipped by 6 bases and J by 6 bases; unmatched bases: 7. The CDR3 runs 13 residues. The CDR3 here is CASSRDRRGEQYF. The CDR3, as DNA: TGTGCCAGCAGCAGGGACAGGCGGGGCGAGCAGTACTTC.

The chain combines TRBV6-2 or TRBV6-3 with TRBJ2-7; TRBD1 might be the D (5 bases). The V gene's germline CDR1 is MNHEY and CDR2 SVGEGT. The germline V and J ends were trimmed by 2 bases and 6 bases, with 23 bases remaining between them. This CDR3 has 17 residues. In DNA form, the CDR3 reads TGTGCCAGCAGTTACCCGACCGCCGGGTCAGGGTTCGGCGAGCAGTACTTC. This gives the protein CASSYPTAGSGFGEQYF.

This chain uses TRBV6-6 with TRBJ1-5, with TRBD1 identical over 8 bases. Germline V gene sequence: CDR1 MNHNY, CDR2 SVGAGI (reference sequence). The V segment lost 6 bases and the J segment 7 bases; nucleotides outside the gene matches: 8. CDR3 length equals 14 residues. DNA of the CDR3: TGTGCCAGCAGACCAGGGGGCGCGGGCCAGCCCCAGCATTTT. Translation: CASRPGGAGQPQHF.

The V call is TRBV24-1, the J call TRBJ2-1, with 9 bases identical to TRBD2. CDR1 and CDR2 (germline): KGHDR, SFDVKD. V shed 3 bases, J shed 4 bases, and the junction held 12 bases outside the gene matches. CDR3 length equals 18 residues. CDR3 region: CATSDRIRRGGSYNEQFF. CDR3 coding DNA: TGTGCCACCAGTGATAGGATAAGGCGGGGGGGCTCGTACAATGAGCAGTTCTTC.

Of note for this clone: Other DNA sequences of this sample code for an identical CDR3. The chain is built from TRBV5-1 and TRBJ1-2; D call uncertain. Germline values: CDR1 SGHRS, CDR2 YFSETQ. Between the trimmed V and J ends, which lost 4 bases and 4 bases, there was a span of 11 bases. This CDR3 has 13 amino acids. The DNA of the CDR3 is TGCGCCAGCAGCCTCGACGTCTCCTATGGCTACACCTTC. Its protein is CASSLDVSYGYTF.

The V call is TRBV7-3, the J call TRBJ2-4; 8 bases align to TRBD2. V trimming: 6 bases; J trimming: 7 bases; junction bases outside the gene matches: 8. The CDR3 length is 14 residues. The germline gives CDR1 SGHTA, CDR2 FQGTGA. CDR3 nucleotide sequence: TGTGCCAGCAGTACAAGCGGGAGTCGGAACATTCAGTACTTC. Encoded protein: CASSTSGSRNIQYF.

The V gene is TRBV3-1 (or the pseudogene TRBV3-2), the J gene TRBJ2-1, with D possibly TRBD2 on 5 matching bases. V dropped 5 bases and J dropped 7 bases, with 9 bases sitting between them. CDR1 and CDR2 (germline): LGHDT, YNNKEL (reference sequence). The CDR3 extends over 12 amino acids. CDR3 residues: CASSLEGNEQFF. As DNA, the CDR3 is TGTGCCAGCAGCTTAGAGGGAAATGAGCAGTTCTTC.

The rearrangement joins TRBV5-6 to TRBJ1-1; unclear D gene. V shed 2 bases and J shed 3 bases, with 2 bases lying between them. The germline V gene encodes CDR1 SGHDT and CDR2 YYEEEE. The CDR3 is 11 residues long. The chain's CDR3 is CASSFHTEAFF. DNA for the CDR3: TGTGCCAGCAGCTTTCACACTGAAGCTTTCTTT.

This clone has only one observation. V is TRBV7-2 and J is TRBJ1-5; no clear D gene. V lost 0 bases to trimming and J lost 1 base, with 10 bases between them. In germline, CDR1 is SGHTA, CDR2 FQGNSA. The CDR3 runs to 16 residues. The CDR3 DNA is TGTGCCAGCAGCTTAGCGTCAGGCGAAAGCAATCAGCCCCAGCATTTT. This sequence encodes CASSLASGESNQPQHF.

This clone was observed once. CDR3 sequence reads: CASSLVGGQNSPLHF. In DNA form, the CDR3 reads TGTGCCAGCAGCTTAGTGGGGGGACAGAATTCACCCCTCCACTTT. The V gene is TRBV7-2, the J gene TRBJ1-6; 7 nucleotides agree with TRBD1. CDR3 length equals 15 residues. The V gene end was trimmed by 1 base and the J gene end by 7 bases; junction bases not matched to a gene: 4. Germline values: CDR1 SGHTA, CDR2 FQGNSA.

This clone was seen a few times. The chain recombines TRBV5-1 with TRBJ2-4; D may be TRBD2 (6 bases). Germline V lookup: CDR1 SGHRS, CDR2 YFSETQ. V dropped 2 bases and J dropped 1 base, with 13 bases sitting between them. The CDR3 runs to 16 residues. The DNA for the CDR3 is TGCGCCAGCAGCTTAGAGATCCGGGGGGCCAAAAACATTCAGTACTTC. This gives the protein CASSLEIRGAKNIQYF.

J is TRBJ2-7 and V is TRBV5-6; weak D call: TRBD2 (6 bases). Trimming stripped 0 bases from V and 5 bases from J, with 9 bases between. Looked up from germline, CDR1 is SGHDT and CDR2 is YYEEEE. The CDR3 extends over 13 amino acids. CDR3 bases: TGTGCCAGCAGCTTGGCCGGCGGGGACGAGCAGTACTTC. Amino acid sequence: CASSLAGGDEQYF. The complete variable domain, with remaining parts taken from reference TRBV5-6 and TRBJ2-7, reads DAGVTQSPTHLIKTRGQQVTLRCSPKSGHDTVSWYQQALGQGPQFIFQYYEEEERQRGNFPDRFSGHQFPNYSSELNVNALLLGDSALYLCASSLAGGDEQYFGPGTRLTVT.

CDR3 in DNA: TGCGCCAGCAGCCAAGAAGGGGGACAGATGAATGAAAAACTGTTTTTT. Translated: CASSQEGGQMNEKLFF. This sequence joins TRBV4-3 and TRBJ1-4; 7 bases are shared with TRBD1. The CDR3 runs 16 residues. The V gene end was trimmed by 0 bases and the J gene end by 5 bases; junction bases not matched to a gene: 6. Per the germline V gene, CDR1 is LGHNA and CDR2 is YSLEER.